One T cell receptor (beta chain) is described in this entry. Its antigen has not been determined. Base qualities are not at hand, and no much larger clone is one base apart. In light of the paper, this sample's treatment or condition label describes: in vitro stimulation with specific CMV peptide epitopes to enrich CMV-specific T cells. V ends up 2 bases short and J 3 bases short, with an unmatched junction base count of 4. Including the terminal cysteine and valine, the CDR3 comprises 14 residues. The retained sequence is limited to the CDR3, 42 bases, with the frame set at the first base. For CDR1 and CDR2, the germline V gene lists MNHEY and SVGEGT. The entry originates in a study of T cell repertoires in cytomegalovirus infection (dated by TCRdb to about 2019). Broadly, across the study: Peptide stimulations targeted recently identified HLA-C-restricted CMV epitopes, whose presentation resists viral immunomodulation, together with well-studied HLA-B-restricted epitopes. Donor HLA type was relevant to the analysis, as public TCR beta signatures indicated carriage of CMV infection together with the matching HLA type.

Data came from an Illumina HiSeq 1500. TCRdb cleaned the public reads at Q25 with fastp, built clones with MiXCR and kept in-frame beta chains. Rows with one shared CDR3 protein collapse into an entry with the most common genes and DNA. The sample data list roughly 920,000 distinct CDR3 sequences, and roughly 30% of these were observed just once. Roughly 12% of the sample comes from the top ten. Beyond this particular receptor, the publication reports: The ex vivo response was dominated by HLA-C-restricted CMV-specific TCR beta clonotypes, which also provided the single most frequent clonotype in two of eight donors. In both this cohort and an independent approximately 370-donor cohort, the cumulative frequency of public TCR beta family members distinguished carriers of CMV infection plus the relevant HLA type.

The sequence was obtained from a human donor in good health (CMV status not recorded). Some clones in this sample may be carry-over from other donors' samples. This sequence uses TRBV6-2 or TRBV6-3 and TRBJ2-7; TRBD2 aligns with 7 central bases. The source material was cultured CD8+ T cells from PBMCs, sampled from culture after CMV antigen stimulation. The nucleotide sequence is TGTGCCAGCAGTTACGCTTCTAGCGGCTACGAGCAGTACGTC. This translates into CASSYASSGYEQYV.